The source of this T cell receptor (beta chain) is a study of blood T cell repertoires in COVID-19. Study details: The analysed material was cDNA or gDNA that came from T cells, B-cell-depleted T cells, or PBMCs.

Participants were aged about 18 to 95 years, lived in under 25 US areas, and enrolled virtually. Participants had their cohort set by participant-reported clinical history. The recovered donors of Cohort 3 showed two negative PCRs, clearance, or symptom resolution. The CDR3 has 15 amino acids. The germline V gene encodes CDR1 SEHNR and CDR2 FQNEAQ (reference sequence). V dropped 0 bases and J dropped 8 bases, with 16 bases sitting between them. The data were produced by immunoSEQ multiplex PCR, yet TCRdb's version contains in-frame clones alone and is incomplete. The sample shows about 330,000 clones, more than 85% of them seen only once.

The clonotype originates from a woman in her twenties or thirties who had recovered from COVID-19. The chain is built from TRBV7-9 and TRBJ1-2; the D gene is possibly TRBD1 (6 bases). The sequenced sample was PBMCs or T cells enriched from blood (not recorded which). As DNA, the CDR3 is TGTGCCAGCAGCTTAGCGGGCAGGGGCGAGGAGGGCTACACCTTC. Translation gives CASSLAGRGEEGYTF. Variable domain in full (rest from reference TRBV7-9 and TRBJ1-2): DTGVSQNPRHKITKRGQNVTFRCDPISEHNRLYWYRQTLGQGPEFLTYFQNEAQLEKSRLLSDRFSAERPKGSFSTLEIQRTEQGDSAMYLCASSLAGRGEEGYTFGSGTRLTVV.